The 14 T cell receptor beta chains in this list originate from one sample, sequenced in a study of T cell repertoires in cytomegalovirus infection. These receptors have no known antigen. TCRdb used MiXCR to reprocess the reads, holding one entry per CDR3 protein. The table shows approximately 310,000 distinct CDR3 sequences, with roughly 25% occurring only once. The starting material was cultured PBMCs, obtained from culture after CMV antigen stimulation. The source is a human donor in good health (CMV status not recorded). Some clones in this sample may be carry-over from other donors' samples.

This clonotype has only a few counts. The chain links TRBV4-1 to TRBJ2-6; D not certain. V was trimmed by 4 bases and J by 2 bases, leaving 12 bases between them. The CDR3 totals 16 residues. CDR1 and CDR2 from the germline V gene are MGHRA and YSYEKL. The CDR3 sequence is CASSRASGPGANVLTF. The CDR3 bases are TGCGCCAGCAGCCGGGCTTCCGGGCCTGGGGCCAACGTCCTGACTTTC.

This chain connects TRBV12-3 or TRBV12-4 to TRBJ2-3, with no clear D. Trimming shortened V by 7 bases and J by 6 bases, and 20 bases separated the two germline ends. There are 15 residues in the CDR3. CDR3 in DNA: TGTGCCAGCACCCTCGGTGTTCACCCCACGGATACGCAGTATTTT. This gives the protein CASTLGVHPTDTQYF.

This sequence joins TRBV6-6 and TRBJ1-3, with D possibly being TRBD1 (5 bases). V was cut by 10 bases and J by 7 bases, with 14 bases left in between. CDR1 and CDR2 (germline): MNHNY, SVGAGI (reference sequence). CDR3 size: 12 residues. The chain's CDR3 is CATKNHRNTIYF. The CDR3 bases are TGTGCCACCAAAAACCACAGGAACACCATATATTTT.

The CDR3 region has the DNA TGTGCCAGCAGCTCCGGGACAGGCCGTAATAGCAATCAGCCCCAGCATTTT. Translated, it gives CASSSGTGRNSNQPQHF. The chain uses TRBV7-8 and TRBJ1-5, with 8 bases lining up with TRBD1. The CDR3 extends over 17 amino acids. V shed 4 bases and J 0 bases; nucleotides not matched to a gene: 8. The V gene's germline CDR1 is SGHVS and CDR2 FQNEAQ.

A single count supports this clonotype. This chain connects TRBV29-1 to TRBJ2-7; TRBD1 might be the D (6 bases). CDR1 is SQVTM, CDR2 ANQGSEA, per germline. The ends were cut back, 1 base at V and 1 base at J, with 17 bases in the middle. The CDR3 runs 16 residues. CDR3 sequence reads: CSVEGALGTTSYEQYF. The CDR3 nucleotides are TGCAGCGTTGAAGGGGCTTTGGGGACAACTTCCTACGAGCAGTACTTC.

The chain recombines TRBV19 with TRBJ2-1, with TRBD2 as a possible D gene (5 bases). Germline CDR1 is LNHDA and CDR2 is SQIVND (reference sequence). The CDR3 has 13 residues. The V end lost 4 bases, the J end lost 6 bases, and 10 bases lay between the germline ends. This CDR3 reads CASSNVAINEQFF. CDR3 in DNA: TGTGCCAGTAGTAATGTAGCGATCAATGAGCAGTTCTTC. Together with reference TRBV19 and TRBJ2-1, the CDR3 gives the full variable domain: DGGITQSPKYLFRKEGQNVTLSCEQNLNHDAMYWYRQDPGQGLRLIYYSQIVNDFQKGDIAEGYSVSREKKESFPLTVTSAQKNPTAFYLCASSNVAINEQFFGPGTRLTVL.

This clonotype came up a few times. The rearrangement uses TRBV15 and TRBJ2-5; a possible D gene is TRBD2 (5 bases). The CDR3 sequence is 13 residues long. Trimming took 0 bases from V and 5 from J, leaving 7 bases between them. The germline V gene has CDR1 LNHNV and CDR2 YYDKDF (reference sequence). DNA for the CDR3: TGTGCCACCAGCAGAGACCAGCGGGAGACCCAGTACTTC. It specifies CATSRDQRETQYF. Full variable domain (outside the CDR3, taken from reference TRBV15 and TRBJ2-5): DAMVIQNPRYQVTQFGKPVTLSCSQTLNHNVMYWYQQKSSQAPKLLFHYYDKDFNNEADTPDNFQSRRPNTSFCFLDIRSPGLGDTAMYLCATSRDQRETQYFGPGTRLLVL.

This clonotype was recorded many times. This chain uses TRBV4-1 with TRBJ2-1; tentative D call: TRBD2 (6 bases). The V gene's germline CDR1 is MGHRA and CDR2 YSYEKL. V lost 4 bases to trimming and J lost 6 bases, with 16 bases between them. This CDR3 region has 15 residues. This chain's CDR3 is CASSRRDWHGNEQFF. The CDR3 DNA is TGCGCCAGCAGCCGCCGGGACTGGCATGGCAATGAGCAGTTCTTC.

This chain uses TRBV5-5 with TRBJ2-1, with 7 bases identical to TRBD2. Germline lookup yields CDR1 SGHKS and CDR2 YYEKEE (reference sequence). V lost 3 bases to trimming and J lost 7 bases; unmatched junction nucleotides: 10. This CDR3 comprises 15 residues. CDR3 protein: CASSWGSSSGNEQFF. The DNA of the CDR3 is TGTGCCAGCAGCTGGGGTTCCTCTAGCGGAAATGAGCAGTTCTTC. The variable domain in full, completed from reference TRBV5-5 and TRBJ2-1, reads DAGVTQSPTHLIKTRGQQVTLRCSPISGHKSVSWYQQVLGQGPQFIFQYYEKEERGRGNFPDRFSARQFPNYSSELNVNALLLGDSALYLCASSWGSSSGNEQFFGPGTRLTVL.

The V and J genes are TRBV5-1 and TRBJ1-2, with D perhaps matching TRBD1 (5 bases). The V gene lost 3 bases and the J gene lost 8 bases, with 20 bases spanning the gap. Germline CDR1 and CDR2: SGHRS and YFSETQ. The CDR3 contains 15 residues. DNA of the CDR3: TGCGCCAGCAGCTCTGGACAAGGGCCCATGAGGGGCTACACCTTC. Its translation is CASSSGQGPMRGYTF.

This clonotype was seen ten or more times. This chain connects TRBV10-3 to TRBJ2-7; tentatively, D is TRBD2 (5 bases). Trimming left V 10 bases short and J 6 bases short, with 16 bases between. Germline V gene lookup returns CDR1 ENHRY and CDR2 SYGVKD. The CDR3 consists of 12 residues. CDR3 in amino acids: CATTPERGEQYF. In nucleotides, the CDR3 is TGTGCCACCACCCCGGAACGGGGCGAGCAGTACTTC.

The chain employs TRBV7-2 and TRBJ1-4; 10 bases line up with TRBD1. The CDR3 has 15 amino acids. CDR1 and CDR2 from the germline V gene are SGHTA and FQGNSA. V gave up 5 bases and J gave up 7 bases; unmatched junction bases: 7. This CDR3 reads CASSLWTGGGEKLFF. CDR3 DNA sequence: TGTGCCAGCAGCCTATGGACAGGGGGGGGTGAAAAACTGTTTTTT.

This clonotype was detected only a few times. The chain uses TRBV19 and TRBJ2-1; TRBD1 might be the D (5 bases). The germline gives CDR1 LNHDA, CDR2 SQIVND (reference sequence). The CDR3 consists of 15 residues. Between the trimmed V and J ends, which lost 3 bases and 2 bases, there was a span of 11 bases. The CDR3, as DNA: TGTGCCAGTAGTATCATTCAGGGCGCCTACAATGAGCAGTTCTTC. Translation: CASSIIQGAYNEQFF. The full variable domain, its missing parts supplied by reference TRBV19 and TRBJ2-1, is DGGITQSPKYLFRKEGQNVTLSCEQNLNHDAMYWYRQDPGQGLRLIYYSQIVNDFQKGDIAEGYSVSREKKESFPLTVTSAQKNPTAFYLCASSIIQGAYNEQFFGPGTRLTVL.

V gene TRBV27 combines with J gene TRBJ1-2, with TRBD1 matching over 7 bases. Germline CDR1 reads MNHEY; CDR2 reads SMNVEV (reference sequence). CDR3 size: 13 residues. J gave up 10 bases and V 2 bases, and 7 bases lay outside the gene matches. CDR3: CASSLATGAAYTF. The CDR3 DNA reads TGTGCCAGCAGTTTAGCCACAGGGGCGGCCTACACCTTC.